What follows describes a single TCR beta chain. The method was immunoSEQ multiplex PCR; TCRdb's version includes in-frame clones alone and lacks a portion of them. The table shows about 130,000 clones, with around 93% occurring only once. This entry belongs to a study of control samples from healthy donors and cancer patients. Germline V gives CDR1 MNHEY, CDR2 SVGAGI. This CDR3 is 14 amino acids long. V was clipped by 5 bases and J by 5 bases, with 15 bases between them. The source material was blood. The chain links TRBV6-5 to TRBJ1-2; D not certain. This TCR came from a woman aged 50 to 60 in good health. CDR3 bases: TGTGCCAGCAGTCCCAGAACCGAGGGTTATGGCTACACCTTC. Residues: CASSPRTEGYGYTF.